Shown below are 8 T cell receptor beta chains from a single sample sequenced in a study of blood T cell repertoires in COVID-19. Profiled with immunoSEQ multiplex PCR; TCRdb holds only in-frame clones, not every one. The sample shows a few hundred thousand clones, roughly four fifths of them seen only once. Sequencing input: peripheral blood. These receptor sequences come from a person aged 70 to 79 with COVID-19, enrolled during active disease.

The chain recombines TRBV4-1 with TRBJ1-6; 9 positions match TRBD1. The trim removed 6 bases at V and 5 bases at J, leaving 8 bases unmatched. The germline CDR1 and CDR2 sequences are MGHRA and YSYEKL. The CDR3 extends over 16 amino acids. CDR3 sequence (DNA): TGCGCCAGCAGAAGGAACCGGGACAGGGATAATTCACCCCTCCACTTT. Translation gives CASRRNRDRDNSPLHF.

J is TRBJ1-1 and V is TRBV27; TRBD1 matches 8 bases. The CDR3 extends over 12 amino acids. Germline CDR1 MNHEY, CDR2 SMNVEV (reference sequence). The V gene end was trimmed by 4 bases and the J gene end by 11 bases; junction bases not matched to a gene: 6. The CDR3 DNA reads as TGTGCCAGCAGTTGGGCAGGGGGCGATGCTTTCTTT. Amino acid sequence: CASSWAGGDAFF.

The V and J genes are TRBV27 and TRBJ2-7, with D possibly TRBD2 on 5 matching bases. V was shortened by 4 bases and J by 7 bases, with 14 bases between the two germline ends. The V gene's germline CDR1 is MNHEY and CDR2 SMNVEV (reference sequence). This CDR3 has 13 amino acids. The CDR3 nucleotides read TGTGCCAGCAGTTCATCGGCGGGTTGGGAGCAGTACTTC. The encoded protein is CASSSSAGWEQYF.

The genes are TRBV2 and TRBJ1-2; 11 nucleotides align to TRBD1. Trimming at V came to 5 bases and at J to 8 bases, leaving 13 bases not matched to a gene. The germline gives CDR1 SNHLY, CDR2 FYNNEI. This CDR3 comprises 16 residues. The CDR3 reads CASSLPGQGDRKGYTF. The CDR3, as DNA: TGTGCCAGCAGTTTACCGGGACAGGGGGACCGTAAGGGCTACACCTTC.

CDR3 region: CASRRKREGSGELFF. CDR3 nucleotides: TGTGCCAGCAGAAGAAAGCGGGAGGGGTCCGGGGAGCTGTTTTTT. V gene TRBV28 combines with J gene TRBJ2-2, with 10 bases aligning to TRBD2. The CDR3 runs to 15 residues. The junction had 7 bases not matched to a gene; V was cut back by 6 bases and J by 6 bases. CDR1 is MDHEN and CDR2 is SYDVKM in the germline V gene.

This sequence joins TRBV28 and TRBJ1-3; 9 positions match TRBD1. The CDR3 consists of 17 residues. Trimming at V came to 6 bases and at J to 0 bases, leaving 9 bases not matched to a gene. Germline-derived CDR1 and CDR2 are MDHEN and SYDVKM. This chain's CDR3 is CASSPITGGGSGNTIYF. The CDR3, as DNA: TGTGCCAGCAGCCCTATTACAGGGGGCGGCTCTGGAAACACCATATATTTT.

V and J are TRBV28 and TRBJ2-1; TRBD1 matches at 11 bases. V shed 10 bases and J 9 bases; nucleotides not matched to a gene: 11. The CDR3 spans 14 residues. CDR1 and CDR2 from the germline V gene are MDHEN and SYDVKM. This chain's CDR3 is CATSGTGGFGEQFF. The CDR3 nucleotides are TGTGCCACCTCCGGGACAGGGGGATTTGGTGAGCAGTTCTTC.

The chain carries TRBV5-8 and TRBJ1-5, with TRBD1 identical over 7 bases. Germline assignment: CDR1 SGHTS and CDR2 YDEGEE. Trimming took 0 bases from V and 3 from J; bases not matched to a gene: 3. The CDR3 spans 15 residues. The CDR3 DNA reads as TGTGCCAGCAGCTTGGAGGGGGCGGCCAATCAGCCCCAGCATTTT. Its protein is CASSLEGAANQPQHF.